The next 5 T cell receptor beta chains were all read from a single sample in a study of spatial heterogeneity in lung cancer. TCRdb called the 5' RACE reads again in MiXCR, with one record for every CDR3 protein. The sample lists approximately 40,000 distinct CDR3 sequences; roughly 5.5% were seen once. Stated time point: sample taken at primary tumor resection. Frozen PBMC, nontumor lung or tumor provided whole RNA, which was sequenced unsorted. This specimen was PBMCs, taken at surgery. These receptor sequences come from a female donor with early-stage non-small cell lung cancer.

This clonotype turned up a few times. The chain couples TRBV27 to TRBJ1-1; D is unclear. CDR3 length equals 14 residues. V lost 0 bases and J 4 bases, leaving 9 bases between the germline ends. Germline V CDR1 and CDR2: MNHEY, SMNVEV (reference sequence). The CDR3 region is CASSLSSGLTEAFF. The CDR3 coding sequence is TGTGCCAGCAGTTTATCGTCTGGGCTCACTGAAGCTTTCTTT.

This clonotype was detected ten times or more. The chain carries TRBV20-1 and TRBJ2-5; 10 bases map to TRBD2. V lost 6 bases, J lost 4 bases, and 5 bases stayed unmatched. Germline lookup yields CDR1 DFQATT and CDR2 SNEGSKA (reference sequence). The CDR3 spans 13 residues. The CDR3 sequence: CSAYLAGGETQYF. As DNA, the CDR3 is TGCAGTGCCTATTTAGCGGGGGGAGAGACCCAGTACTTC.

This clonotype was recorded many times. This chain joins TRBV6-1 and TRBJ1-5; no clear D. The CDR3 has 13 amino acids. V gave up 3 bases and J gave up 7 bases, with 10 bases separating them. Germline-derived CDR1 and CDR2 are MNHNS and SASEGT. The CDR3: CASSEFKRQPQHF. CDR3 DNA: TGTGCCAGCAGTGAGTTTAAGCGGCAGCCCCAGCATTTT.

This clonotype appeared many times. This rearrangement joins TRBV6-1 to TRBJ1-5; no reliable D call. Trimming shortened V by 1 base and J by 0 bases, and 4 bases separated the two germline ends. The CDR3 has 14 amino acids. The V gene's germline CDR1 is MNHNS and CDR2 SASEGT. CDR3 DNA: TGTGCCAGCAGTGAAGGGGATAGCAATCAGCCCCAGCATTTT. Protein: CASSEGDSNQPQHF.

This clonotype was detected ten times or more. This chain joins TRBV5-1 and TRBJ1-3, with 7 bases that match TRBD1. CDR1 and CDR2 (germline): SGHRS, YFSETQ. The junction had 6 bases not matched to a gene; V was cut back by 0 bases and J by 0 bases. The CDR3 is 17 residues long. CDR3 nucleotides: TGCGCCAGCAGCTTGGCAGGGCCAGGGGGCTCTGGAAACACCATATATTTT. It encodes CASSLAGPGGSGNTIYF. The full variable domain, completed using reference TRBV5-1 and TRBJ1-3, is KAGVTQTPRYLIKTRGQQVTLSCSPISGHRSVSWYQQTPGQGLQFLFEYFSETQRNKGNFPGRFSGRQFSNSRSEMNVSTLELGDSALYLCASSLAGPGGSGNTIYFGEGSWLTVV.